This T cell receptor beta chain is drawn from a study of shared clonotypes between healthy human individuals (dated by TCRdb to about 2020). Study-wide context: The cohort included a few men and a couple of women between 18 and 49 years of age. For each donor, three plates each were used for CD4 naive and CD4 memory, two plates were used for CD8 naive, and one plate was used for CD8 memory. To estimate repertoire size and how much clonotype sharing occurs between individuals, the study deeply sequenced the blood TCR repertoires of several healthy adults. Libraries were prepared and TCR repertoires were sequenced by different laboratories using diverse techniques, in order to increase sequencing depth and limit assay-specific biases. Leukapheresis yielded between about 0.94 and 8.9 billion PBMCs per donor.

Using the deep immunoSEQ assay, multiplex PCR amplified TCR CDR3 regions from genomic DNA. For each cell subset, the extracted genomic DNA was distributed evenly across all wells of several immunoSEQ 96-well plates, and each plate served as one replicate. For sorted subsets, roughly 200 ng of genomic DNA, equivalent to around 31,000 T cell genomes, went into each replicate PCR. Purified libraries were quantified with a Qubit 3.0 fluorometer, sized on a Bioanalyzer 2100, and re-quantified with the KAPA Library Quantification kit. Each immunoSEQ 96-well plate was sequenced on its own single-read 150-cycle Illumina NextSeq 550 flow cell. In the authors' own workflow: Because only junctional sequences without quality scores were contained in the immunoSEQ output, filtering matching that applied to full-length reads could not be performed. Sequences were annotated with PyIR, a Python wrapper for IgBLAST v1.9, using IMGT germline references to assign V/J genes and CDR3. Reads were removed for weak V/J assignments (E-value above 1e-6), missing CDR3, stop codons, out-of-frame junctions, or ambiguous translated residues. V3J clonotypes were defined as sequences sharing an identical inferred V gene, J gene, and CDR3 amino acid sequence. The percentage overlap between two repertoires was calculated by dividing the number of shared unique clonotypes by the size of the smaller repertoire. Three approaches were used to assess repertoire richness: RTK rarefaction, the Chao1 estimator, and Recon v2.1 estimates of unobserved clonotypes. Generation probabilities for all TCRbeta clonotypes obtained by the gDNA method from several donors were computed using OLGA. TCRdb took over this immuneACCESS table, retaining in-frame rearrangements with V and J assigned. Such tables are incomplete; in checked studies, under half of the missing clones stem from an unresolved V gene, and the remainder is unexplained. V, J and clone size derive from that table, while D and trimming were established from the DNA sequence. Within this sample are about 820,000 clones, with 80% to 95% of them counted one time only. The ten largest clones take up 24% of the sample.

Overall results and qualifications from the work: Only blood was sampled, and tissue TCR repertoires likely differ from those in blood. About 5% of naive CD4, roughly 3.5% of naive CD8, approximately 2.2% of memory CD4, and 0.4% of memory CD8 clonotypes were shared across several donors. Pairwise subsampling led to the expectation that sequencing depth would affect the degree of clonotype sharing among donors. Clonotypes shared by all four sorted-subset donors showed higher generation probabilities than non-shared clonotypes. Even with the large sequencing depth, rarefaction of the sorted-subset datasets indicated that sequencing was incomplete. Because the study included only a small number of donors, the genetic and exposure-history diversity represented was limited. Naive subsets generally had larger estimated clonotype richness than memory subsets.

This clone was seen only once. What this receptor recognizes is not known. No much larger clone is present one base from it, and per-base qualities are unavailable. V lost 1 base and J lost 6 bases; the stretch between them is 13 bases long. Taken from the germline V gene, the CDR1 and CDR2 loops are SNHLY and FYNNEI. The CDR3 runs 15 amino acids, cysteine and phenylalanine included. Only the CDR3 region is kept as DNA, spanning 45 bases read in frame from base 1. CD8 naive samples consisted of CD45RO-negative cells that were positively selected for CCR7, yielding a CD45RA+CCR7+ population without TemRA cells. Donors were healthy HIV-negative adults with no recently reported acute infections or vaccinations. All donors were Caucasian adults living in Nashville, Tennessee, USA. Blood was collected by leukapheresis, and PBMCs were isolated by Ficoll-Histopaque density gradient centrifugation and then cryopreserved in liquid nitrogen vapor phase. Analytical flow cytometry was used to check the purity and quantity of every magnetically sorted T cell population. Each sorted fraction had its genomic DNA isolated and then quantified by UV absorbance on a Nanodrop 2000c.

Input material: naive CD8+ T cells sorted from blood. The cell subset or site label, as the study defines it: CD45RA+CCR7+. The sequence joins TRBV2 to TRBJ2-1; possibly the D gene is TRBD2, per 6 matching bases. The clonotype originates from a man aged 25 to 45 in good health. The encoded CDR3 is CASSEVGGSGNEQFF. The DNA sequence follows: TGTGCCAGCAGTGAAGTCGGAGGGTCGGGCAATGAGCAGTTCTTC.